This T cell receptor (beta chain) was identified in a study of T cells after yellow fever vaccination. Findings of the study overall: FACS-sorted repertoires could harbor abundant contaminating bulk-population clonotypes.

Germline CDR1 SGHTA, CDR2 FQGTGA. V lost 0 bases to trimming and J lost 10 bases; unmatched junction nucleotides: 13. This CDR3 has 18 amino acids. TCRdb fed the 5' RACE reads into MiXCR, producing one record per CDR3 protein. The profile shows about 630,000 distinct CDR3 sequences, more than 9% of them singletons. In this sample, this clonotype turned up a few times. Its cognate antigen is unknown. The chain is built from TRBV7-3 and TRBJ2-1, with TRBD2 matching 12 bases. Source: PBMCs, taken on the day of the yellow fever booster vaccination. This sequence originates from a man aged 30 to 45 who received the YFV17D yellow fever vaccine. CDR3 DNA: TGTGCCAGCAGCTTAACCGAGATTAGGACTAGCGGGGAGGGGGAGCAGTTCTTC. Translation: CASSLTEIRTSGEGEQFF.